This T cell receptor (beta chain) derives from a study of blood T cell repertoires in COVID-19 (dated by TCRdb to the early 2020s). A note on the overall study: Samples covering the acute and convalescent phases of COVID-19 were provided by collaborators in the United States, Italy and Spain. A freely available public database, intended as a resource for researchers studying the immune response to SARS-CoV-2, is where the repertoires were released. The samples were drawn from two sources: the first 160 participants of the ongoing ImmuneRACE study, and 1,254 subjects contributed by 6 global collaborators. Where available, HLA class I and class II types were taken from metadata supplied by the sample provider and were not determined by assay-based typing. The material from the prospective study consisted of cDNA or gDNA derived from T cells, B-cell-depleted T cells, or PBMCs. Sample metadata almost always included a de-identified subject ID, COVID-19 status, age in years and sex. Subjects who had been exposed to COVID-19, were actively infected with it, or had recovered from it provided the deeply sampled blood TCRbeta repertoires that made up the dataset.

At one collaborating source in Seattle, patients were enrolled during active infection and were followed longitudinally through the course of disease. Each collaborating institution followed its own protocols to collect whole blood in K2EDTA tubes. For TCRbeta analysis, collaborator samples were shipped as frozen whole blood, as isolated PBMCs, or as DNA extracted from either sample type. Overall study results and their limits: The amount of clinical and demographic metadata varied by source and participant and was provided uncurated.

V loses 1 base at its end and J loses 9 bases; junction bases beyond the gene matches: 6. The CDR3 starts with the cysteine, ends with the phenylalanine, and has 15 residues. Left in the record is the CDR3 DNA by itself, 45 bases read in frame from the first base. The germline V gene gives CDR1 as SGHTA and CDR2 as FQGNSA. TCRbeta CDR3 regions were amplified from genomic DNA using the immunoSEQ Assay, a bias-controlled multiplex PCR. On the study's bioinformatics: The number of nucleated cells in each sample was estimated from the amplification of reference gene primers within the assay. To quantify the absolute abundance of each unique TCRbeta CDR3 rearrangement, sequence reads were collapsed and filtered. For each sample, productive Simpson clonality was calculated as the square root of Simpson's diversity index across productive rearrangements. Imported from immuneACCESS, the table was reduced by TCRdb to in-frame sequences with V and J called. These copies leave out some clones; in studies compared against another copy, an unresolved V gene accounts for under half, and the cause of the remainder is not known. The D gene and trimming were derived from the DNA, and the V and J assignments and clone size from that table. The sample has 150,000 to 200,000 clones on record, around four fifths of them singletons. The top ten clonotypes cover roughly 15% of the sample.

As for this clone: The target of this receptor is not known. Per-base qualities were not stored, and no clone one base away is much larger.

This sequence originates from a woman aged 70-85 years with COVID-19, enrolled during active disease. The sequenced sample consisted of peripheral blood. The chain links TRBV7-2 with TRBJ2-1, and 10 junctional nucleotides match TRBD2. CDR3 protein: CASSLVLAGEGEQFF. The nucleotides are TGTGCCAGCAGCTTAGTTCTAGCGGGAGAGGGTGAGCAGTTCTTC.